The T cell receptor beta chain described here comes from a study of shared clonotypes between healthy human individuals. For the study at large: Used for every donor were three CD4 naive, three CD4 memory, two CD8 naive and one CD8 memory plate. The study, taken as a whole, reports: Sampling was confined to blood; repertoires within tissues likely differ. Richness estimates generally favored naive over memory subsets.

Generated by immunoSEQ multiplex PCR, the TCRdb table keeps only in-frame clones and is missing some. The data show millions of clones, just over 90% seen once. Only one count was recorded for this clone. Antigen specificity is unknown. CDR1 SGHVS and CDR2 FQNEAQ come from the germline V gene. V gave up 6 bases and J gave up 7 bases; unmatched junction bases: 11. There are 14 residues in the CDR3. The sequencing sample was made of naive CD4+ T cells from PBMCs. The sample's subset: CD45RA+ positively selected. The receptor's source is a man aged 18-30 years in good health. Some clones in this sample may be carry-over from other donors' samples. The rearrangement uses TRBV7-8 and TRBJ1-1; 7 nucleotides match TRBD1. The chain's CDR3 is CASSPDRAYGEAFF. The CDR3 DNA is TGTGCCAGCAGTCCCGACAGGGCGTATGGTGAAGCTTTCTTT.